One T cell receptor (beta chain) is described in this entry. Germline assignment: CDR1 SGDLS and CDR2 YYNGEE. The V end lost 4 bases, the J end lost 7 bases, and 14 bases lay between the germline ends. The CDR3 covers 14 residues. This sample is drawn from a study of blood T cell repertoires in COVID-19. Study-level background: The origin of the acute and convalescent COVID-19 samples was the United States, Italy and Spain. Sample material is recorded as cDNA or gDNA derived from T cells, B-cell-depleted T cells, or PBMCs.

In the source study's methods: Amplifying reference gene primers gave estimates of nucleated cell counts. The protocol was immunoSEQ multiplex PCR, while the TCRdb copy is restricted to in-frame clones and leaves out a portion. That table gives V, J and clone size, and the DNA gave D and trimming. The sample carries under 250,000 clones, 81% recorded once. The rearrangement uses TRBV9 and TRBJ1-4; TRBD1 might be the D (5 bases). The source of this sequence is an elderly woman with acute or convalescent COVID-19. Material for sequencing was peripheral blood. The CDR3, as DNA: TGTGCCAGCAGCTCTCGGGGGGATGGTGAAAAACTGTTTTTT. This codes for CASSSRGDGEKLFF.